Listed here are 8 T cell receptor beta chains from one sample, sequenced in a study of shared clonotypes between healthy human individuals (TCRdb year 2020). Libraries were constructed by the immunoSEQ multiplex PCR assay. TCRdb retrieved this table from immuneACCESS and kept in-frame rearrangements only. Not all clones are present; in checked studies, unresolved V genes account for under half, and no reason is known for the remainder. The sample yields some 1,400,000 clones; roughly 95% were counted once. The ten largest clones represent 0.95% to 1.5% of the sample. The material sequenced was naive CD4+ T cells sorted from blood. What the cell subset or site label conveys for this sample: CD45RA+ positively selected. The receptors derive from a young man in good health.

The gene calls are TRBV18 and TRBJ2-3, with D possibly TRBD1 on 7 matching bases. CDR3 length: 17 amino acids. CDR1 and CDR2 (germline): KGHSH, LQKENI. Trimming took 0 bases from V and 2 from J, leaving 15 bases between them. The CDR3 here is CASSPPRDSLITDTQYF. The CDR3 nucleotides read TGTGCCAGCTCACCACCGCGGGACAGCCTCATCACAGATACGCAGTATTTT.

The V and J genes are TRBV7-2 and TRBJ1-2, with D possibly matching TRBD1 (5 bases). Germline CDR1 SGHTA, CDR2 FQGNSA. The CDR3 is 15 amino acids. Trimming shortened V by 1 base and J by 8 bases, and 17 bases separated the two germline ends. In DNA form, the CDR3 reads TGTGCCAGCAGCTTAGTAGGGTGGCAGGGCGGGGGCTACACCTTC. Its protein product is CASSLVGWQGGGYTF. The whole variable domain, filled in from reference TRBV7-2 and TRBJ1-2, reads GAGVSQSPSNKVTEKGKDVELRCDPISGHTALYWYRQSLGQGLEFLIYFQGNSAPDKSGLPSDRFSAERTGGSVSTLTIQRTQQEDSAVYLCASSLVGWQGGGYTFGSGTRLTVV.

The chain joins TRBV28 to TRBJ2-7; D is undetermined. The germline V gene has CDR1 MDHEN and CDR2 SYDVKM. Trimming removed 8 bases from V and 6 bases from J, with 11 bases in between. CDR3 length: 11 amino acids. The CDR3 DNA reads TGTGCCAGCCAAACCCCCGCCGAGCAGTACTTC. Residues: CASQTPAEQYF.

J is TRBJ2-7 and V is TRBV7-2; D call uncertain. This CDR3 contains 14 residues. V gave up 3 bases and J gave up 6 bases, with 15 bases separating them. The germline V gene encodes CDR1 SGHTA and CDR2 FQGNSA. The CDR3 nucleotides read TGTGCCAGCAGCTTGGGCGCCGGCACCCGCGAGCAGTACTTC. Translation: CASSLGAGTREQYF.

This chain connects TRBV27 to TRBJ1-5; D is unclear. This CDR3 comprises 13 residues. Germline CDR1 and CDR2: MNHEY and SMNVEV (reference sequence). The V end lost 4 bases, the J end lost 3 bases, and 7 bases lay between the germline ends. The CDR3 protein is CASSSQLNQPQHF. The CDR3 region has the DNA TGTGCCAGCAGTTCACAGCTCAATCAGCCCCAGCATTTT.

V gene TRBV10-3 combines with J gene TRBJ2-4; 9 nucleotides align to TRBD1. Germline loops: CDR1 ENHRY, CDR2 SYGVKD. J lost 8 bases, V lost 6 bases, and 5 bases had no gene match. This CDR3 has 13 amino acids. The CDR3 spells CAIRGQGMDIQYF. DNA of the CDR3: TGTGCCATCAGGGGACAGGGCATGGACATTCAGTACTTC.

V and J are TRBV6-1 and TRBJ2-7; D is possibly TRBD2 (6 bases). The CDR3 has 13 amino acids. V lost 4 bases and J lost 3, with 10 bases in between. Germline values: CDR1 MNHNS, CDR2 SASEGT. The CDR3 bases are TGTGCCAGCAGTGCGGGACTTCGCTACGAGCAGTACTTC. Translated, it gives CASSAGLRYEQYF.

The rearrangement joins TRBV4-1 to TRBJ2-1, with TRBD2 matching 11 bases. The CDR3 is made up of 15 amino acids. Trimming at V came to 2 bases and at J to 9 bases, leaving 6 bases not matched to a gene. Germline CDR1 reads MGHRA; CDR2 reads YSYEKL. The CDR3 nucleotides are TGCGCCAGCAGCCAACCGACTAGCGGGAACGCTGAGCAGTTCTTC. It translates to CASSQPTSGNAEQFF.